A selection of T cell receptor beta chains follows, all from one sample in a study of Ad26.COV2.S vaccination and SARS-CoV-2 variants. Data came from immunoSEQ multiplex PCR; TCRdb stores just in-frame clones and leaves some out. The sample records around 420,000 clones, roughly 90% being singletons. This material consisted of peripheral blood, taken in a trial of Ad26.COV2.S vaccine versus placebo. These TCRs come from a person between 18 and 65 years old who received the Ad26.COV2.S COVID-19 vaccine or a placebo. Both conserved end residues are part of each CDR3. The order of the fields is clone size, D gene, V gene, J gene, CDR3 DNA, CDR3 protein. D genes are given only for firm matches. The size field is filled for only some rows; it gives once, few, many or a size class.

many	TRBD1	TRBV28	TRBJ2-7	TGTGCCAGCAGGGACAAGGACAGGGGGCTTGGCTACGAGCAGTACTTC	CASRDKDRGLGYEQYF
.	.	TRBV29-1	TRBJ2-7	TGCAGCGTTGAAGAACTAACCGGCTACGAGCAGTACTTC	CSVEELTGYEQYF
.	TRBD1	TRBV6-4	TRBJ1-1	TGTGCCAGCAGTGCACTTCCCTGGGACAGGGGGCGTTCGGGGACTGAAGCTTTCTTT	CASSALPWDRGRSGTEAFF
.	.	TRBV7-2	TRBJ1-5	TGTGCCAGCAGCTTTGGGGGGGATCAGCCCCAGCATTTT	CASSFGGDQPQHF
.	TRBD2	TRBV3-1/TRBV3-2	TRBJ2-1	TGTGCCAGCAGCCCGGCCGTTTACCCGACTAGCGGGGGGGCCAATGAGCAGTTCTTC	CASSPAVYPTSGGANEQFF
.	.	TRBV28	TRBJ2-4	TGTGCCAGCACCTCGGGACCAGAGGAGTACTTC	CASTSGPEEYF
once	TRBD1	TRBV24-1	TRBJ2-4	TGTGCCACCAGTGGTCCGGGACAGGGGTCGAGAAACATTCAGTACTTC	CATSGPGQGSRNIQYF
once	TRBD2	TRBV7-7	TRBJ2-2	TGTGCTAGCAGCCGAAGCGGGGGTCCGAACACCGGGGAGCTGTTTTTT	CASSRSGGPNTGELFF
.	TRBD1	TRBV11-3	TRBJ2-3	TGTGCCAGCAGCTTAGGGGACAGGGCGCAGTATTTT	CASSLGDRAQYF
.	TRBD2	TRBV28	TRBJ2-7	TGTGCCAGCACCCCACTAGCGGGTGGGTTGGGGGAGCAGTACTTC	CASTPLAGGLGEQYF
.	.	TRBV2	TRBJ2-1	TGTGCCAGCAGTGACACCAGATCCCAAGTCGGGGAGCAGTTCTTC	CASSDTRSQVGEQFF
.	TRBD2	TRBV5-4	TRBJ2-2	TGTGCCAGCAGCCTCCGACTAGCGGGGAACACCGGGGAGCTGTTTTTT	CASSLRLAGNTGELFF
few	.	TRBV4-1	TRBJ2-7	TGCGCCAGCAGCCAAGAGCCGCAATTATTCGAGCAGTACTTC	CASSQEPQLFEQYF
.	.	TRBV5-4	TRBJ1-4	TGTGCCAGCAGCTTAAGGGCCCGGGGGGGAGGACGCGAAAAACTGTTTTTT	CASSLRARGGGREKLFF
.	.	TRBV10-3	TRBJ1-1	TGTGCCATCAGTGGGGGGGGGAACACTGAAGCTTTCTTT	CAISGGGNTEAFF
.	.	TRBV6-5	TRBJ2-2	TGTGCCAGCAGTTACGGGCGCCCCGGGGAGCTGTTTTTT	CASSYGRPGELFF
.	.	TRBV23-1	TRBJ2-5	TGCGCCAGCAGTCTAAGGGGGGCTGGGGAGACCCAGTACTTC	CASSLRGAGETQYF
.	.	TRBV2	TRBJ1-5	TGTGCCAGCAGGATTAGGAGGGACATCTTTTTACAGCCCCAGCATTTT	CASRIRRDIFLQPQHF
.	TRBD2	TRBV4-2	TRBJ2-2	TGTGCCAGCAGCCCCCAAAATGGGGGGGACACCGGGGAGCTGTTTTTT	CASSPQNGGDTGELFF
once	.	TRBV2	TRBJ1-4	TGTGCCAGCAGTCCCGGAAGAGAAAAACTGTTTTTT	CASSPGREKLFF
.	TRBD1	TRBV2	TRBJ1-3	TGTGCCAGCAGAGGGACAGCGAGCTCTGGAAACACCATATATTTT	CASRGTASSGNTIYF
.	.	TRBV4-3	TRBJ2-7	TGCGCCAGCAGCCAAGGAGTCGCTTCGTCCTACGAGCAGTACTTC	CASSQGVASSYEQYF
.	TRBD1	TRBV10-3	TRBJ1-5	TGTGCCATCAGTGATGGGACAGGGCAGGATCAGCCCCAGCATTTT	CAISDGTGQDQPQHF
.	.	TRBV15	TRBJ1-5	TGTGCCACCAGCAGAGGAACGGAGAATCAGCCCCAGCATTTT	CATSRGTENQPQHF
.	.	TRBV7-2	TRBJ2-7	TGTGCCAGCAGCTTCTGGCAGTCCTACGAGCAGTACTTC	CASSFWQSYEQYF
.	.	TRBV9	TRBJ2-1	TGTGCCAGCAGCGTCACCGGCAATGAGCAGTTCTTC	CASSVTGNEQFF
.	TRBD1	TRBV27	TRBJ2-7	TGTGCCAGCAGTTTTGGGACAGGGGCCTACGAGCAGTACTTC	CASSFGTGAYEQYF
.	.	TRBV4-3	TRBJ1-5	TGCGCCAGCAGCCAACCCCGACCGGGCCGAAATCAGCCCCAGCATTTT	CASSQPRPGRNQPQHF
few	.	TRBV10-3	TRBJ2-7	TGTGCCATCAGTGTTCGGGGCGGGGTCCCCTACGAGCAGTACTTC	CAISVRGGVPYEQYF
.	.	TRBV29-1	TRBJ2-3	TGCAGCGTTGTCCCCCCCACAGATACGCAGTATTTT	CSVVPPTDTQYF
once	.	TRBV5-6	TRBJ1-1	TGTGCCAGCAGCTTGGTTACAGGCTACACTGAAGCTTTCTTT	CASSLVTGYTEAFF
.	TRBD2	TRBV27	TRBJ2-7	TGTGCCAGCAGTCTACTAGCGAATAGCTACGAGCAGTACTTC	CASSLLANSYEQYF
.	.	TRBV29-1	TRBJ2-1	TGCAGCGTTGAACGAGGCCAGAGCTCCTACAATGAGCAGTTCTTC	CSVERGQSSYNEQFF
.	TRBD1	TRBV11-2	TRBJ2-3	TGTGCCAGCAGCAGGGGGCAGGGGGCGATAGATACGCAGTATTTT	CASSRGQGAIDTQYF
.	.	TRBV29-1	TRBJ2-2	TGCAGCGTTGAAGGGGAGAACACCGGGGAGCTGTTTTTT	CSVEGENTGELFF
few	.	TRBV4-3	TRBJ1-3	TGCGCCAGCAGCCAAGAAGGCTTCTCTGGAAACACCATATATTTT	CASSQEGFSGNTIYF
.	.	TRBV15	TRBJ1-4	TGTGCCACCGCGGAGGGCGGTGATGAAAAACTGTTTTTT	CATAEGGDEKLFF
.	.	TRBV5-5	TRBJ1-2	TGTGCCAGCATTCAGACAAGTTACGGCTCTAACTATGGCTACACCTTC	CASIQTSYGSNYGYTF
.	TRBD1	TRBV2	TRBJ1-1	TGTGCCAGCAGTTTTCGACAGGGAGACACTGAAGCTTTCTTT	CASSFRQGDTEAFF
.	TRBD2	TRBV5-3	TRBJ2-3	TGTGCCAGAAGCTTGGGCCCCAGAGCGGGGGGGCGGGATACGCAGTATTTT	CARSLGPRAGGRDTQYF
.	.	TRBV6-2/TRBV6-3	TRBJ1-6	TGTGCCAGCAGTTTCGGACTGTTCAATTCACCCCTCCACTTT	CASSFGLFNSPLHF
.	TRBD1	TRBV7-6	TRBJ1-3	TGTGCCAGCAGCTTAGGGCAGGGGGAAGGAAACACCATATATTTT	CASSLGQGEGNTIYF
.	TRBD2	TRBV5-6	TRBJ2-5	TGTGCCAGCAGCTACGGGGGGGACATGTCTCGGGAGACCCAGTACTTC	CASSYGGDMSRETQYF
.	TRBD2	TRBV5-4	TRBJ2-3	TGTGCCAGCAGGCCTGGACTAGCGGGGAGGACAGATACGCAGTATTTT	CASRPGLAGRTDTQYF
.	.	TRBV18	TRBJ2-1	TGTGCCAGCTCACCAGTGGGGCTCAATGAGCAGTTCTTC	CASSPVGLNEQFF
few	.	TRBV27	TRBJ1-4	TGTGCCAGCAGTTCACGAAGGGTCGCTAATGAAAAACTGTTTTTT	CASSSRRVANEKLFF
.	.	TRBV6-5	TRBJ2-7	TGTGCCAGCAGCCCCGACGGGGGGCGCCTTTACGAGCAGTACTTC	CASSPDGGRLYEQYF
.	TRBD1	TRBV2	TRBJ1-2	TGTGCCAGCAGGGACAGGGGCAGAGGCTATGGCTACACCTTC	CASRDRGRGYGYTF